This TCR beta chain comes out of a study of cytomegalovirus exposure and HLA in healthy donors. The CDR3 is 14 residues long. V lost 1 base and J lost 0, with 6 bases in between. The germline V gene encodes CDR1 MGHRA and CDR2 YSYEKL. PCR involved 60 Vbeta and 13 Jbeta primers. Clones were sequenced by immunoSEQ multiplex PCR, and TCRdb holds only the in-frame ones, with some missing. The repertoire holds fewer than 100,000 clones, with 69% as singletons. Study-wide points: It was shown in a later analysis that HLA-associated TCR beta chains were more clonally expanded than other, equally common chains. Later analysis suggested links between common viral pathogens and several top significant clusters.

As concerns this clone: Its antigen is undetermined.

The clonotype was recovered from a female donor in good health and CMV-seronegative. The chain has TRBV4-1 and TRBJ1-2, with D unresolved. Sequencing input: PBMCs. CDR3: CASSQVGANYGYTF. CDR3 DNA: TGCGCCAGCAGCCAAGTAGGAGCTAACTATGGCTACACCTTC.